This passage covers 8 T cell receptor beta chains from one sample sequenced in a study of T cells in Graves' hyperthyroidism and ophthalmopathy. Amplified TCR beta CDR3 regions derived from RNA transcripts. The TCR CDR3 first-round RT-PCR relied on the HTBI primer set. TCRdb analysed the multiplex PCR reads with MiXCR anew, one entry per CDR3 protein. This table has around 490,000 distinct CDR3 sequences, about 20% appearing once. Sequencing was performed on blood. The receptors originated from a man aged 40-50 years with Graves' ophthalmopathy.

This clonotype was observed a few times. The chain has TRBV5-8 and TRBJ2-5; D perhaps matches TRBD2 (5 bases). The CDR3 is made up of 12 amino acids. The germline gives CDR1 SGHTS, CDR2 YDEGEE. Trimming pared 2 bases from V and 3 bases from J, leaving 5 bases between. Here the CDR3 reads CASSFGEETQYF. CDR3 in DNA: TGTGCCAGCAGCTTCGGGGAAGAGACCCAGTACTTC.

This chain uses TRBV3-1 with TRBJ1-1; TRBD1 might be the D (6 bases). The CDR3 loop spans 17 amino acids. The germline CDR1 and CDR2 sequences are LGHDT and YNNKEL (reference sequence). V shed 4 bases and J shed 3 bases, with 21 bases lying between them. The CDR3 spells CASSLGQGGGRDTEAFF. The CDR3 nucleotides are TGTGCCAGCAGCCTCGGGCAAGGGGGGGGGAGGGACACTGAAGCTTTCTTT.

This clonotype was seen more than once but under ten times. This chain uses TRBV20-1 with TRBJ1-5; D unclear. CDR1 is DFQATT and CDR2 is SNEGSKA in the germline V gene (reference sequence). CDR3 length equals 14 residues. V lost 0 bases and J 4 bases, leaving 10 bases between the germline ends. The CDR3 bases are TGCAGTGCTAGAGATATGCTTGGGAATCAGCCCCAGCATTTT. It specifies CSARDMLGNQPQHF.

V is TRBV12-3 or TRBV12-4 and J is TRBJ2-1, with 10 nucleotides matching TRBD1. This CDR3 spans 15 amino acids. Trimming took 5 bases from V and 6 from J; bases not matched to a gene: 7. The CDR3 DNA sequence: TGTGCCAGCAGTATAGACAGGGGGCCTTTCAATGAGCAGTTCTTC. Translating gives CASSIDRGPFNEQFF.

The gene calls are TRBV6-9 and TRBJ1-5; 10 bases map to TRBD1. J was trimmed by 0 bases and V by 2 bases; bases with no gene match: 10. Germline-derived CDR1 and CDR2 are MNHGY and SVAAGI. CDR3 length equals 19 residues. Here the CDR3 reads CASSYPDRGKGYSNQPQHF. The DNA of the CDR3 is TGTGCCAGCAGTTATCCGGACAGGGGGAAAGGGTATAGCAATCAGCCCCAGCATTTT.

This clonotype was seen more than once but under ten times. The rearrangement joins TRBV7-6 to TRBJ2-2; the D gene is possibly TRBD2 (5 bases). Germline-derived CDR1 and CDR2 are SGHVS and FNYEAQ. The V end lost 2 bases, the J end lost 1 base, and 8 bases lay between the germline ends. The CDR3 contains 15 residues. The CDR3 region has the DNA TGTGCCAGCAGCTTAACCCGGGAGAACACCGGGGAGCTGTTTTTT. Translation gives CASSLTRENTGELFF.

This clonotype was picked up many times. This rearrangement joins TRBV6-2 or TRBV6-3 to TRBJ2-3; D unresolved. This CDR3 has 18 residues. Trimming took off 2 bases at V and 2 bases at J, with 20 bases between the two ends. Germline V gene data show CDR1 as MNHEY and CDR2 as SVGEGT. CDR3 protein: CASSYPPVWRRNTDTQYF. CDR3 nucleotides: TGTGCCAGCAGTTACCCACCGGTTTGGCGGAGAAACACAGATACGCAGTATTTT.

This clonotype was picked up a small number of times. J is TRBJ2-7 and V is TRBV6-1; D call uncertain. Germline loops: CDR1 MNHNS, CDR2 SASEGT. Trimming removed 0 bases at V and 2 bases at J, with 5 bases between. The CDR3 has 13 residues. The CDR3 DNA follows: TGTGCCAGCAGTGAAGCGTGGGCCTACGAGCAGTACTTC. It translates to CASSEAWAYEQYF.